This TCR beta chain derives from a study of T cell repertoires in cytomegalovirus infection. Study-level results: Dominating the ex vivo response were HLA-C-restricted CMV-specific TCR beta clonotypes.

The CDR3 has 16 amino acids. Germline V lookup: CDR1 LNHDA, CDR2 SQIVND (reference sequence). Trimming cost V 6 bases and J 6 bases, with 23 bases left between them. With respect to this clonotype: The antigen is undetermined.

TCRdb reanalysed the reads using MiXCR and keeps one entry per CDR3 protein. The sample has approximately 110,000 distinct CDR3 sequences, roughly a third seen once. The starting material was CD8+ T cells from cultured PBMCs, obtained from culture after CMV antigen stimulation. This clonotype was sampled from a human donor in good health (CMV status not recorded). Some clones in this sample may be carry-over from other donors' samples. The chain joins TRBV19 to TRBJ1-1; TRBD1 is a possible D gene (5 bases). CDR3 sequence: CASRMGPTAVKPEAFF. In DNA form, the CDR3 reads TGTGCCAGTAGGATGGGTCCGACAGCAGTTAAGCCTGAAGCTTTCTTT.